The clone carrying this T cell receptor (beta chain) was detected a few times. Its specificity is not known. The time point: blood at routine non-recurrence follow-up after resection. Frozen PBMC, nontumor lung or tumor provided whole RNA, which was sequenced unsorted. Single TCR cDNA molecules each had their own unique molecular identifier. TCRdb analysed the 5' RACE reads with MiXCR anew, one entry per CDR3 protein. The table has 110,000 or so distinct CDR3 sequences, 10% to 11% seen once; the top ten hold more than 20%. Trimming took 1 base from V and 0 from J; bases not matched to a gene: 0. Germline V gene lookup returns CDR1 MNHNS and CDR2 SASEGT. The CDR3 runs to 15 residues. The data derive from a study of spatial heterogeneity in lung cancer. As for the study in general: Among detected sequences, beta-chain ones consistently exceeded alpha-chain ones in number. Study-wide points: Detection of ubiquitous tumor TCRs in blood was higher at resection than follow-up.

Source: PBMCs, taken at follow-up. The chain has TRBV6-1 and TRBJ2-4; TRBD2 aligns across 7 bases. The sequence was obtained from a female donor with early-stage non-small cell lung cancer. The CDR3 loop is CASSEGGGAKNIQYF. CDR3 bases: TGTGCCAGCAGTGAAGGGGGGGGAGCCAAAAACATTCAGTACTTC.